The clone carrying this T cell receptor beta chain was found a few times. Its antigen is undetermined. In each case, RNA was isolated and then reverse transcribed into cDNA as the sequencing template. The protocol was immunoSEQ multiplex PCR, while the TCRdb copy is restricted to in-frame clones and leaves out a portion. There are fewer than 250,000 clones in the sample; about three fifths occur only once, and roughly 0.47% lies in the top ten. With 5 bases removed from V and 3 bases from J, the gap between germline ends came to 10 bases. The CDR3 spans 13 residues. CDR1 and CDR2 (germline): SGHTA, FQGTGA. This record belongs to a study of CD8+ T cells in alopecia areata. Whole-study findings and limits: There were also resident alphabeta T cells of normal skin sequenced in scalp samples. Affected lesional scalp, above all in alopecia totalis/universalis, was more clonal than normal scalp.

The source material was CD4+ T cells sorted from blood, sampled at week 0. The gene calls are TRBV7-3 and TRBJ1-1; tentative D call: TRBD1 (5 bases). This sequence was found in a human donor with alopecia areata. In nucleotides, the CDR3 is TGTGCCAGCAGCCGAAGCAGGGACACTGAAGCTTTCTTT. Its protein is CASSRSRDTEAFF.